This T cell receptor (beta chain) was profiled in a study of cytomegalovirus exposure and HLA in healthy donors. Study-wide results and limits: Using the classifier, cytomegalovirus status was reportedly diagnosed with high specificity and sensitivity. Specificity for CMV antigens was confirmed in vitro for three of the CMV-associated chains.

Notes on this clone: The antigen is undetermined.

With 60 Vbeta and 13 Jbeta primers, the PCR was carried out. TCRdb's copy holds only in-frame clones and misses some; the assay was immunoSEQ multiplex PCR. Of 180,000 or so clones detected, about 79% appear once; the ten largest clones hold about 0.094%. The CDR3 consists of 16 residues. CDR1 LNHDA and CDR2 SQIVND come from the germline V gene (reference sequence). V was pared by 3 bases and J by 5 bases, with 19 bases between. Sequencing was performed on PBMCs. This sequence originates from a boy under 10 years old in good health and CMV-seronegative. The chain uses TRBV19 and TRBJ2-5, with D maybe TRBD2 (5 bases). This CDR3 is CASSISLGSERETQYF. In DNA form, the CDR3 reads TGTGCCAGTAGTATTTCTTTGGGTTCTGAGCGGGAGACCCAGTACTTC.